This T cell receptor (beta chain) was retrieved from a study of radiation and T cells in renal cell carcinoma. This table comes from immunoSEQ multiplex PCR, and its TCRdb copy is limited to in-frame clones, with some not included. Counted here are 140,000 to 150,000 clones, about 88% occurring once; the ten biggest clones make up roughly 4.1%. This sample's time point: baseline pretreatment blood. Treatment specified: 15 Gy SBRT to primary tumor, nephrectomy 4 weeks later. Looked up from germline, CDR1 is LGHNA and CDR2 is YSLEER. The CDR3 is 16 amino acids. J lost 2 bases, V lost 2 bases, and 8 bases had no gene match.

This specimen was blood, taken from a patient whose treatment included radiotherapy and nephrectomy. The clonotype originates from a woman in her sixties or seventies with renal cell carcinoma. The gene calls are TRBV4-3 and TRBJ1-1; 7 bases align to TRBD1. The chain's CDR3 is CASSQPLRGPNTEAFF. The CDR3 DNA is TGCGCCAGCAGCCAACCTTTGAGGGGGCCTAACACTGAAGCTTTCTTT.